Listed here are 12 T cell receptor beta chains from one sample, sequenced in a study of T cells in Graves' hyperthyroidism and ophthalmopathy. Regions amplified from RNA transcripts were the TCR beta CDR3 regions. When the TCR CDR3 underwent first-round RT-PCR, the HTBI primer set was used. Using its own MiXCR run on the multiplex PCR reads, TCRdb lists one record per CDR3 protein. This repertoire shows about 590,000 distinct CDR3 sequences, around 14% found once; its top ten account for roughly 7%. The sample taken for sequencing was blood. Receptors were obtained from a woman between 18 and 29 years old with Graves' ophthalmopathy.

This clonotype showed up just a few times. The chain carries TRBV20-1 and TRBJ2-1; 7 nucleotides line up with TRBD1. J was trimmed by 7 bases and V by 6 bases; bases with no gene match: 12. CDR3 length: 14 residues. The germline gives CDR1 DFQATT, CDR2 SNEGSKA (reference sequence). CDR3 in DNA: TGCAGTGCCACCACCTTAGGGGGCCGGAATGAGCAGTTCTTC. Translation: CSATTLGGRNEQFF.

This clonotype was recorded at least ten times. The genes are TRBV11-2 and TRBJ1-1; D perhaps matches TRBD1 (5 bases). This CDR3 is 13 amino acids long. Trimming shortened V by 5 bases and J by 6 bases, and 13 bases separated the two germline ends. The germline CDR1 and CDR2 sequences are SGHAT and FQNNGV. CDR3 loop: CASSGGIFAEAFF. The CDR3 bases are TGTGCCAGCAGCGGGGGGATCTTCGCTGAAGCTTTCTTT.

This clonotype was seen at least ten times. CDR3 sequence reads: CASTWGGRAYEQYF. CDR3 bases: TGTGCCAGCACCTGGGGGGGCCGAGCCTACGAGCAGTACTTC. This chain uses TRBV11-3 with TRBJ2-7; weak D call: TRBD2 (7 bases). The CDR3 loop spans 14 amino acids. From germline, CDR1 is SGHNT and CDR2 YENEEA. The ends were cut back, 7 bases at V and 2 bases at J, with 15 bases in the middle.

This clonotype was counted many times. V is TRBV6-1 and J is TRBJ1-5; 11 bases agree with TRBD1. CDR3 length equals 15 residues. J gave up 5 bases and V 4 bases, and 4 bases lay outside the gene matches. Germline V gives CDR1 MNHNS, CDR2 SASEGT. The CDR3 sequence is CASSVDRGQHQPQHF. The CDR3 DNA follows: TGTGCCAGCAGTGTGGACAGGGGGCAACATCAGCCCCAGCATTTT.

This clonotype came up a few times. V is TRBV18 and J is TRBJ2-6, with 12 bases that match TRBD2. This CDR3 is 17 amino acids long. The germline CDR1 and CDR2 sequences are KGHSH and LQKENI. J gave up 2 bases and V 4 bases, and 3 bases lay outside the gene matches. CDR3: CASSRLAGGPGANVLTF. The CDR3 coding sequence is TGTGCCAGCTCACGGCTAGCGGGAGGGCCTGGGGCCAACGTCCTGACTTTC. Looking up the rest from reference TRBV18 and TRBJ2-6 gives the full variable domain: NAGVMQNPRHLVRRRGQEARLRCSPMKGHSHVYWYRQLPEEGLKFMVYLQKENIIDESGMPKERFSAEFPKEGPSILRIQQVVRGDSAAYFCASSRLAGGPGANVLTFGAGSRLTVL.

V and J are TRBV7-3 and TRBJ1-5; perhaps TRBD1 as D (6 bases). The CDR3 is made up of 17 amino acids. Germline V gives CDR1 SGHTA, CDR2 FQGTGA. Trimming removed 5 bases at V and 0 bases at J, with 17 bases between. The CDR3 DNA reads TGTGCCAGCAGCCCGTTTAAGGGGGACGGTAGCAATCAGCCCCAGCATTTT. It yields the protein CASSPFKGDGSNQPQHF.

V usage is TRBV6-6 and J usage is TRBJ2-7; TRBD2 might be the D (6 bases). The germline CDR1 and CDR2 sequences are MNHNY and SVGAGI (reference sequence). The CDR3 sequence is 13 residues long. Trimming removed 1 base at V and 3 bases at J, with 7 bases between. This chain's CDR3 is CASSYWRGYEQYF. In DNA form, the CDR3 reads TGTGCCAGCAGTTACTGGCGGGGCTACGAGCAGTACTTC.

V usage is TRBV2 and J usage is TRBJ1-2; D is perhaps TRBD1 (5 bases). Trimming took 7 bases from V and 1 from J, leaving 13 bases between them. The germline V gene encodes CDR1 SNHLY and CDR2 FYNNEI. This CDR3 is built from 14 residues. The CDR3 nucleotides read TGTGCCAGCATGGACTTGACAGATAACTATGGCTACACCTTC. Residues: CASMDLTDNYGYTF. Supplemented by reference TRBV2 and TRBJ1-2, the full variable domain reads EPEVTQTPSHQVTQMGQEVILRCVPISNHLYFYWYRQILGQKVEFLVSFYNNEISEKSEIFDDQFSVERPDGSNFTLKIRSTKLEDSAMYFCASMDLTDNYGYTFGSGTRLTVV.

This clonotype was observed a few times. The gene calls are TRBV7-3 and TRBJ2-6; TRBD2 agrees at 7 bases. V trimming: 3 bases; J trimming: 0 bases; junction bases outside the gene matches: 8. Looked up from germline, CDR1 is SGHTA and CDR2 is FQGTGA. This CDR3 spans 18 amino acids. Here the CDR3 DNA reads TGTGCCAGCAGCTTGCAGACTAGCTGGGCCTCTGGGGCCAACGTCCTGACTTTC. This sequence encodes CASSLQTSWASGANVLTF. The full variable domain, in which reference TRBV7-3 and TRBJ2-6 provide the parts outside the CDR3, is GAGVSQTPSNKVTEKGKYVELRCDPISGHTALYWYRQSLGQGPEFLIYFQGTGAADDSGLPNDRFFAVRPEGSVSTLKIQRTERGDSAVYLCASSLQTSWASGANVLTFGAGSRLTVL.

At least ten counts were recorded for this clonotype. The chain carries TRBV5-1 and TRBJ2-1; TRBD2 matches at 7 bases. In germline, CDR1 is SGHRS, CDR2 YFSETQ. The junction had 14 bases not matched to a gene; V was cut back by 4 bases and J by 4 bases. CDR3 length: 17 amino acids. The CDR3 is CASSQRLALAPYNEQFF. For the CDR3, the DNA is TGCGCCAGCAGCCAAAGACTAGCTTTAGCCCCATACAATGAGCAGTTCTTC.

The chain combines TRBV30 with TRBJ1-1; no clear D gene. Germline V CDR1 and CDR2: GTSNPN, SVGIG (reference sequence). Trimming took 4 bases from V and 0 from J, leaving 21 bases between them. The CDR3 length is 17 residues. The CDR3 region is CAWTSDLESYLNTEAFF. The CDR3 DNA sequence: TGTGCCTGGACGTCAGACTTAGAGAGTTACTTGAACACTGAAGCTTTCTTT.

This clonotype was observed many times. The chain recombines TRBV6-6 with TRBJ2-5; D is possibly TRBD1 (5 bases). Trimming removed 2 bases at V and 4 bases at J, with 14 bases between. Germline V lookup: CDR1 MNHNY, CDR2 SVGAGI (reference sequence). The CDR3 consists of 15 residues. The chain's CDR3 is CASSYANTGLETQYF. CDR3 nucleotides: TGTGCCAGCAGTTACGCCAACACAGGCCTAGAGACCCAGTACTTC.